A selection of T cell receptor beta chains follows, all from one sample in a study of blood T cells in healthy people across ages. TCRdb re-analysed the 5' RACE reads in MiXCR, keeping a single row per CDR3 protein. The data hold about 1.6 million distinct CDR3 sequences, with around 35% observed a single time. Source material: blood. These receptors all come from a woman aged 25 to 45 in good health. Both conserved end residues are part of each CDR3. The order of the fields is V gene, J gene, D gene, clone size, CDR3 protein, CDR3 DNA. The D gene is left open where the match is weak. The listing skips clone size in some rows; elsewhere it reads once, few, many or a size class.

V gene: TRBV7-6; J gene: TRBJ2-5; D gene: TRBD1; clone size: -; CDR3 protein: CASSPGQLKETQYF; CDR3 DNA: TGTGCCAGCAGCCCGGGACAGTTAAAAGAGACCCAGTACTTC
V gene: TRBV20-1; J gene: TRBJ2-3; D gene: -; clone size: many; CDR3 protein: CSATTQADTQYF; CDR3 DNA: TGCAGTGCTACAACTCAGGCAGATACGCAGTATTTT
V gene: TRBV6-2/TRBV6-3; J gene: TRBJ1-2; D gene: -; clone size: -; CDR3 protein: CATYGRTYGYTF; CDR3 DNA: TGTGCCACCTACGGACGCACCTATGGCTACACCTTC
V gene: TRBV25-1; J gene: TRBJ2-7; D gene: TRBD2; clone size: -; CDR3 protein: CASSSQYDDSGRALGEQYF; CDR3 DNA: TGTGCCAGCAGCTCTCAGTACGACGATAGCGGGAGGGCCCTTGGGGAGCAGTACTTC
V gene: TRBV12-3/TRBV12-4; J gene: TRBJ2-7; D gene: TRBD1; clone size: -; CDR3 protein: CASRRQGSSYEQYF; CDR3 DNA: TGTGCCAGCCGCAGACAGGGGAGCTCCTACGAGCAGTACTTC
V gene: TRBV28; J gene: TRBJ1-2; D gene: -; clone size: -; CDR3 protein: CASSLPTVINYGYTF; CDR3 DNA: TGTGCCAGCAGTTTACCGACAGTAATAAACTATGGCTACACCTTC
V gene: TRBV12-3/TRBV12-4; J gene: TRBJ2-1; D gene: -; clone size: -; CDR3 protein: CASSLREGANEQFF; CDR3 DNA: TGTGCCAGCAGTTTGCGAGAGGGAGCAAATGAGCAATTCTTC
V gene: TRBV6-2/TRBV6-3; J gene: TRBJ1-2; D gene: -; clone size: few; CDR3 protein: CASSYSRSHNYGYTF; CDR3 DNA: TGTGCCAGCAGTTACTCTCGCAGCCATAACTATGGCTACACCTTC
V gene: TRBV20-1; J gene: TRBJ2-2; D gene: -; clone size: -; CDR3 protein: CSATGVMTTGEPFF; CDR3 DNA: TGCAGTGCTACGGGAGTTATGACAACCGGGGAGCCGTTTTTT
V gene: TRBV5-1; J gene: TRBJ2-1; D gene: TRBD2; clone size: few; CDR3 protein: CASSKGLAGGVEQFF; CDR3 DNA: TGTGCCAGCAGCAAGGGACTAGCGGGGGGAGTTGAGCAGTTCTTC
V gene: TRBV27; J gene: TRBJ2-7; D gene: -; clone size: few; CDR3 protein: CASSPIGRSDEQYF; CDR3 DNA: TGTGCCAGCAGTCCTATCGGCAGAAGTGACGAGCAGTACTTC
V gene: TRBV20-1; J gene: TRBJ2-7; D gene: -; clone size: many; CDR3 protein: CSAREASYEQYF; CDR3 DNA: TGCAGTGCTAGAGAGGCCTCCTACGAGCAGTACTTC
V gene: TRBV29-1; J gene: TRBJ2-2; D gene: TRBD2; clone size: -; CDR3 protein: CSGTSGTGELFF; CDR3 DNA: TGCAGCGGAACTAGCGGCACCGGGGAGCTGTTTTTT
V gene: TRBV28; J gene: TRBJ2-5; D gene: TRBD1; clone size: once; CDR3 protein: CASSLSSGQGNSQETQYF; CDR3 DNA: TGTGCCAGCAGTTTATCTTCCGGACAGGGGAACTCCCAAGAGACCCAGTACTTC
V gene: TRBV9; J gene: TRBJ2-3; D gene: TRBD2; clone size: few; CDR3 protein: CASSPRIAGPTDTQYF; CDR3 DNA: TGTGCCAGCAGCCCCCGGATAGCGGGACCCACAGATACGCAGTATTTT
V gene: TRBV9; J gene: TRBJ2-1; D gene: TRBD2; clone size: -; CDR3 protein: CASSATSFINNEQFF; CDR3 DNA: TGTGCCAGCAGCGCGACTAGCTTTATCAACAATGAGCAGTTCTTC
V gene: TRBV18; J gene: TRBJ2-7; D gene: TRBD2; clone size: -; CDR3 protein: CASSPQPGGLNYEQYF; CDR3 DNA: TGTGCCAGCTCACCACAGCCGGGGGGTTTAAACTACGAGCAGTACTTC
V gene: TRBV20-1; J gene: TRBJ2-3; D gene: -; clone size: -; CDR3 protein: CSVGRDGSTDTQYF; CDR3 DNA: TGCAGTGTTGGCCGGGACGGAAGCACAGATACGCAGTATTTT
V gene: TRBV7-9; J gene: TRBJ2-5; D gene: -; clone size: -; CDR3 protein: CASSFRRLEETQYF; CDR3 DNA: TGTGCCAGCAGCTTTCGCAGGTTAGAAGAGACCCAGTACTTC
V gene: TRBV20-1; J gene: TRBJ2-5; D gene: -; clone size: few; CDR3 protein: CSAKVPTTQETQYF; CDR3 DNA: TGCAGTGCTAAGGTACCGACTACCCAAGAGACCCAGTACTTC
V gene: TRBV6-6; J gene: TRBJ1-1; D gene: -; clone size: -; CDR3 protein: CASSPRDTIPKDTEAFF; CDR3 DNA: TGTGCCAGCAGTCCCCGGGACACCATTCCGAAGGACACTGAAGCTTTCTTT
V gene: TRBV27; J gene: TRBJ2-2; D gene: TRBD1; clone size: -; CDR3 protein: CASSPRTGRNTGELFF; CDR3 DNA: TGTGCCAGCAGTCCCCGGACAGGGAGGAACACCGGGGAGCTGTTTTTT
V gene: TRBV12-3/TRBV12-4; J gene: TRBJ2-7; D gene: TRBD2; clone size: -; CDR3 protein: CARTRAGGRYEQYF; CDR3 DNA: TGTGCCCGCACAAGAGCGGGGGGGCGGTACGAGCAGTACTTC
V gene: TRBV7-9; J gene: TRBJ2-7; D gene: -; clone size: -; CDR3 protein: CASSLFPNLYEQYF; CDR3 DNA: TGTGCCAGCAGCTTATTTCCCAACCTCTACGAGCAGTACTTC
V gene: TRBV27; J gene: TRBJ2-4; D gene: -; clone size: -; CDR3 protein: CASSPLVEGSKNIQYF; CDR3 DNA: TGTGCCAGCAGCCCCTTAGTGGAGGGTTCTAAAAACATTCAGTACTTC
V gene: TRBV7-9; J gene: TRBJ2-5; D gene: TRBD1; clone size: few; CDR3 protein: CASSLVPDRVWETQYF; CDR3 DNA: TGTGCCAGCAGCTTAGTCCCAGACAGGGTTTGGGAGACCCAGTACTTC
V gene: TRBV7-6; J gene: TRBJ2-1; D gene: -; clone size: -; CDR3 protein: CAGSLASSDRLYNEQFF; CDR3 DNA: TGTGCCGGCAGCTTAGCATCCTCGGACAGACTATACAATGAGCAGTTCTTC
V gene: TRBV5-1; J gene: TRBJ1-2; D gene: TRBD1; clone size: once; CDR3 protein: CASSLCQGAVDGYTF; CDR3 DNA: TGTGCCAGCAGCCTCTGCCAGGGGGCGGTTGATGGCTACACCTTC